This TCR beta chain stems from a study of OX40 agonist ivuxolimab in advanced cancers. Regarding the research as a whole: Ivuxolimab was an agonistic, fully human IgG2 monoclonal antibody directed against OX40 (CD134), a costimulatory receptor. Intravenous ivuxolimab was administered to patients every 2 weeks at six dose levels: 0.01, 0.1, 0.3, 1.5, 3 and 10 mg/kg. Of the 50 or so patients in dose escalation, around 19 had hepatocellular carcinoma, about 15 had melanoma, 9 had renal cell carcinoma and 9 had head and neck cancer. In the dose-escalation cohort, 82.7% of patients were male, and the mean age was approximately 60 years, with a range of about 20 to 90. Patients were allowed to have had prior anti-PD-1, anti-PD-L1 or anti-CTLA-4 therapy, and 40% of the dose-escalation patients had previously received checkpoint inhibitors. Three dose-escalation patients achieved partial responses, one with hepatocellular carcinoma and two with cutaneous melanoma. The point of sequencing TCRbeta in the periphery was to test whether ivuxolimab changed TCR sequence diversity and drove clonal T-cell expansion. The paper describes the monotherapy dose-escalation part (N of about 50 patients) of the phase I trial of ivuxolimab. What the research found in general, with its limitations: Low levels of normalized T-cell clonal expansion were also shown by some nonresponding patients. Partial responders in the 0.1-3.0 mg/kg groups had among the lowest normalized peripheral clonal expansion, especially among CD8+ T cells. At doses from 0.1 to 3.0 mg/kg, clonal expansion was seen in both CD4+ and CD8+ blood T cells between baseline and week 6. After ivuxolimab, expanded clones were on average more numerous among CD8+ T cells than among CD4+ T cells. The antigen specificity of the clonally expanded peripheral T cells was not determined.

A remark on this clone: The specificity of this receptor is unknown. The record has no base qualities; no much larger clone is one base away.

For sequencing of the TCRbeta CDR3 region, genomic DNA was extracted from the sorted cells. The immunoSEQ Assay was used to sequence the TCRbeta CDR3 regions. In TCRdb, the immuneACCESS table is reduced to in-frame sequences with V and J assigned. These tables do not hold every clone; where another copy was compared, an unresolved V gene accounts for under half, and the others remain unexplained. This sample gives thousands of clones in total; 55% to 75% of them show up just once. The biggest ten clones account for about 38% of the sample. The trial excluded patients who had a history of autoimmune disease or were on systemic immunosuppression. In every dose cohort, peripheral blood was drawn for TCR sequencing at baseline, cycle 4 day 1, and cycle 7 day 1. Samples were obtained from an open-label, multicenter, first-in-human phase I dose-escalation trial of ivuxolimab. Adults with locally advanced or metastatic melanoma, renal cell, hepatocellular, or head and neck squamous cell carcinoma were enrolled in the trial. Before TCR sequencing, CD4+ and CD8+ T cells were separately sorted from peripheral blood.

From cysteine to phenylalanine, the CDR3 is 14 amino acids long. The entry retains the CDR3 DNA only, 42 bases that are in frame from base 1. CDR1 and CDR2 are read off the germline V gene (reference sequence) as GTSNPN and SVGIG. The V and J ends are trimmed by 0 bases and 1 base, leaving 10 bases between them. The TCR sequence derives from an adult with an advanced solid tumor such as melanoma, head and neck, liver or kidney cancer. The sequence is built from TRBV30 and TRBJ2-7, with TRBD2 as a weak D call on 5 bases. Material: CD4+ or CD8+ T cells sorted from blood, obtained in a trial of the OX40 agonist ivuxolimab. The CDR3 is CAWSVGAASYEQYF. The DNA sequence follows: TGTGCCTGGAGTGTAGGAGCGGCGTCCTACGAGCAGTACTTC.